This entry lists 9 T cell receptor beta chains sequenced from one sample in a study of human T cells and chemical hapten exposure. Time point denoted: patch test 1, 2 weeks after DPC sensitization. The treatment was: therapeutic diphenylcyclopropenone sensitization with weekly scalp DPC. TCRdb analysed the RACE reads with MiXCR anew, one entry per CDR3 protein. The repertoire has tens of thousands of distinct CDR3 sequences, approximately 10% of them found once; the top ten carry about 3.5%. The specimen was whole blood, collected in connection with sensitization to the hapten diphenylcyclopropenone (DPC). The receptors were gathered from a woman between 55 and 75 years old with alopecia areata. Some clones in this sample may be carry-over from other donors' samples.

As for this clonotype: A read error may account for a junction end that differs from germline. The CDR3 bases are TGTGCCAGCAGCCTAGGACGGGTTCAAGGGCATTTT. Encoded protein: CASSLGRVQGHF. The V and J genes are TRBV2 and TRBJ2-3; the D is unclear. In germline, CDR1 is SNHLY, CDR2 FYNNEI. The CDR3 runs 12 residues. The full variable domain, rest sourced from reference TRBV2 and TRBJ2-3, is EPEVTQTPSHQVTQMGQEVILRCVPISNHLYFYWYRQILGQKVEFLVSFYNNEISEKSEIFDDQFSVERPDGSNFTLKIRSTKLEDSAMYFCASSLGRVQGHFGPGTRLTVL.

V and J are TRBV5-3 and TRBJ2-3; no clear D. TRBV5-3 belongs to the ORF category, with a function that is uncertain. V was clipped by 3 bases and J by 1 base, with 6 bases between them. There are 13 residues in the CDR3. CDR3 DNA: TGTGCCAGAAGCTCTCGGGGCACAGATACGCAGTATTTT. Protein: CARSSRGTDTQYF.

The chain links TRBV12-5 to TRBJ1-4, with D possibly TRBD1 on 5 matching bases. From germline, CDR1 is LGHNT and CDR2 FRNRAP. V dropped 7 bases and J dropped 6 bases, with 15 bases sitting between them. The CDR3 has 14 residues. CDR3 sequence: CASATTGTHEKLFF. The CDR3 region has the DNA TGTGCTAGTGCCACCACCGGGACCCATGAAAAACTGTTTTTT.

This clonotype was counted a few times. The gene calls are TRBV9 and TRBJ1-1, with D hard to call. The V gene's germline CDR1 is SGDLS and CDR2 YYNGEE. The CDR3 has 14 amino acids. V was cut by 3 bases and J by 1 base, with 10 bases left in between. This CDR3 is CASSADDQNTEAFF. For the CDR3, the DNA is TGTGCCAGCAGCGCCGACGACCAGAACACTGAAGCTTTCTTT.

This clonotype was seen only a few times. The chain is built from TRBV27 and TRBJ1-5; D remains unclear. The CDR3 has 15 amino acids. Germline V gene data show CDR1 as MNHEY and CDR2 as SMNVEV (reference sequence). Trimming took off 3 bases at V and 3 bases at J, with 12 bases between the two ends. CDR3 in amino acids: CASSFVGSDNQPQHF. In DNA form, the CDR3 reads TGTGCCAGCAGTTTTGTAGGGTCGGACAATCAGCCCCAGCATTTT.

This rearrangement joins TRBV7-3 to TRBJ2-3, with 8 bases aligning to TRBD2. The CDR3 is 16 amino acids. Germline assignment: CDR1 SGHTA and CDR2 FQGTGA. Germline trimming cut 6 bases from V and 0 bases from J; bases unmatched to any gene: 8. CDR3 in DNA: TGTGCCAGCAGTTCACACGGGGGGGCTAGCACAGATACGCAGTATTTT. Translation: CASSSHGGASTDTQYF.

This clonotype has more than one count but fewer than ten. The V and J genes are TRBV20-1 and TRBJ2-1; D remains unclear. V lost 0 bases to trimming and J lost 4 bases, with 7 bases between them. CDR1 and CDR2 from the germline V gene are DFQATT and SNEGSKA (reference sequence). This CDR3 contains 13 residues. The CDR3 loop reads CSARESDYNEQFF. CDR3 coding DNA: TGCAGTGCTAGAGAAAGTGATTACAATGAGCAGTTCTTC.

The table lists this clonotype with a few counts. J is TRBJ2-7 and V is TRBV2; D is undetermined. CDR3 length: 11 residues. The V gene's germline CDR1 is SNHLY and CDR2 FYNNEI. Trimming took 9 bases from V and 3 from J, leaving 9 bases between them. CDR3 bases: TGTGCCAGTGGACCAGTCTACGAGCAGTACTTC. Amino acids: CASGPVYEQYF.

Ten or more counts support this clonotype. This rearrangement joins TRBV25-1 to TRBJ1-5, with 12 bases identical to TRBD1. Looked up from germline, CDR1 is MGHDK and CDR2 is SYGVNS. The CDR3 extends over 17 amino acids. Trimming took 8 bases from V and 6 from J; bases not matched to a gene: 14. The CDR3 nucleotides are TGTGCCAGCCGGGGACAGGGGGCGCGAAGGGTAAGTCAGCCCCAGCATTTT. It specifies CASRGQGARRVSQPQHF.